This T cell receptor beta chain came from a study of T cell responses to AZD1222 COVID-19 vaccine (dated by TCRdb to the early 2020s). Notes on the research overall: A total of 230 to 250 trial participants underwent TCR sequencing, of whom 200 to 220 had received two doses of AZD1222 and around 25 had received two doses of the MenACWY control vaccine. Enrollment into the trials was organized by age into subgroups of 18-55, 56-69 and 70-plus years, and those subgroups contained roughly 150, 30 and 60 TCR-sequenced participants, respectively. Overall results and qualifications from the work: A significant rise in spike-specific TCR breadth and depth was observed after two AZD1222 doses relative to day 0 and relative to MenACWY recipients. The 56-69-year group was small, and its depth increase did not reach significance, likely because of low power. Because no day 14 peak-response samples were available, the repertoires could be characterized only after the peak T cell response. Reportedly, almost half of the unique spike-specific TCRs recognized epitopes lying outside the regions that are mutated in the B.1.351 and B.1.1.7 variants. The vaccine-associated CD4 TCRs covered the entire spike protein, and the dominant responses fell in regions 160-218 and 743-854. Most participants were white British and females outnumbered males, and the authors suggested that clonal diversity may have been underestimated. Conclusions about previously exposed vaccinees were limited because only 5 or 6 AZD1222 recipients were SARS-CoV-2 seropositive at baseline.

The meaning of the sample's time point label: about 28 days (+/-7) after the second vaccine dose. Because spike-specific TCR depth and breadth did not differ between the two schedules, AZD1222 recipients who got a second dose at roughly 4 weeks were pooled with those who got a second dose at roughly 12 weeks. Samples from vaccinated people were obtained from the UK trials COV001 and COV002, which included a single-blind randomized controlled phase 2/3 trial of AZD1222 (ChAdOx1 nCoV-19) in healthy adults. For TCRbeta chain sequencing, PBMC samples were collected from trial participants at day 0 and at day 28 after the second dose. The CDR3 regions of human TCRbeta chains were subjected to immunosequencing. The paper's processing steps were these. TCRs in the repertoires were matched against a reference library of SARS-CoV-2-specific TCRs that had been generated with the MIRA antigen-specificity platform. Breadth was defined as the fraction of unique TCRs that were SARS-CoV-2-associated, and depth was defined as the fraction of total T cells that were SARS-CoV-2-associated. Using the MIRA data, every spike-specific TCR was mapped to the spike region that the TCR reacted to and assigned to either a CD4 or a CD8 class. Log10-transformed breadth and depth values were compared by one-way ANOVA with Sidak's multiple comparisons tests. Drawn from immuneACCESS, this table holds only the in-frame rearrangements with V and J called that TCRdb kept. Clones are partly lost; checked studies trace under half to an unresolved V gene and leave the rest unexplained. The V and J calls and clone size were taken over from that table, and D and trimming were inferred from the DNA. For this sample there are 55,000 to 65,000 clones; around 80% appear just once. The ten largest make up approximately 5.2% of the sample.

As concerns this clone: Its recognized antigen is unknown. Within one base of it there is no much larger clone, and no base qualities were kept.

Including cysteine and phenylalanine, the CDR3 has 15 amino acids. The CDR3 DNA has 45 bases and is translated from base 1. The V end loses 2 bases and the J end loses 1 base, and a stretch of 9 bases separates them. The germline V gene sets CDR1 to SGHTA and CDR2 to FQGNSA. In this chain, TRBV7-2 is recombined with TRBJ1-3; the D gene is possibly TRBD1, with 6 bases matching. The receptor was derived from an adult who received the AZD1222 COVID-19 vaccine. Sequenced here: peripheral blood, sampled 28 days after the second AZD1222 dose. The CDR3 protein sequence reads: CASSLKGGSGNTIYF. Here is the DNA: TGTGCCAGCAGCTTAAAGGGGGGTTCTGGAAACACCATATATTTT.